The 4 T cell receptor beta chains listed next were all sequenced from one sample in a study of technical replicates of blood from a few donors. Sequenced by immunoSEQ multiplex PCR; TCRdb stores in-frame clones only, minus some. The sample includes about 84,000 clones, 85% to 95% of them seen just once. The sequenced sample consisted of T cells isolated from PBMCs. The receptors were gathered from a human donor in good health.

J is TRBJ2-7 and V is TRBV12-5; tentative D call: TRBD2 (6 bases). In germline, CDR1 is LGHNT, CDR2 FRNRAP. The CDR3 extends over 13 amino acids. Trimming removed 6 bases from V and 3 bases from J, with 12 bases in between. The CDR3 here is CASGTGTYYEQYF. The CDR3, as DNA: TGTGCTAGTGGAACCGGGACTTACTACGAGCAGTACTTC.

V gene TRBV4-2 combines with J gene TRBJ2-2, with a tentative D call TRBD2 (5 bases). Germline V gene data show CDR1 as LGHNA and CDR2 as YNFKEQ. This CDR3 region has 19 residues. V lost 1 base and J lost 4, with 22 bases in between. Here the CDR3 reads CASSQGFSGSVYITGELFF. The CDR3 DNA reads as TGTGCCAGCAGCCAAGGTTTTTCGGGGTCGGTCTATATCACCGGGGAGCTGTTTTTT.

The chain links TRBV7-6 to TRBJ2-7; 7 bases fit TRBD1. This CDR3 is 15 amino acids long. In germline, CDR1 is SGHVS, CDR2 FNYEAQ. Trimming removed 1 base from V and 4 bases from J; junction bases left unmatched: 7. CDR3 nucleotides: TGTGCCAGCAGCTTAGGCGCCAGGGGGATATACGAGCAGTACTTC. This codes for CASSLGARGIYEQYF.

The chain employs TRBV10-2 and TRBJ2-3; 8 bases are shared with TRBD1. This CDR3 comprises 17 residues. CDR1 is WSHSY, CDR2 SAAADI, per germline. J gave up 2 bases and V 8 bases, and 15 bases lay outside the gene matches. The CDR3 nucleotides are TGCGCCAGCCTTAACGGCGACAGGGGACCATTCACAGATACGCAGTATTTT. Encoded protein: CASLNGDRGPFTDTQYF.